This record covers a single T cell receptor beta chain. At one boundary the junction diverges from the germline segment, which might be a read error. The study ran its PCR with 60 Vbeta and 13 Jbeta primers. Assay used: immunoSEQ multiplex PCR; TCRdb lists only in-frame clones, some missing. There are some 78,000 clones in the sample; roughly three quarters occur only once, and roughly 25% lies in the top ten. The data are from a study of cytomegalovirus exposure and HLA in healthy donors. Germline CDR1 reads SEHNR; CDR2 reads FQNEAQ (reference sequence). The CDR3 totals 10 residues. Material: PBMCs. The chain uses TRBV7-9 and TRBJ2-3; D gene ambiguous. The receptor was derived from a woman aged 45-65 years in good health and CMV-seropositive. DNA of the CDR3: TGTTCCAGCAATCAAGATACGCAGTATTTT. As protein: CSSNQDTQYF.